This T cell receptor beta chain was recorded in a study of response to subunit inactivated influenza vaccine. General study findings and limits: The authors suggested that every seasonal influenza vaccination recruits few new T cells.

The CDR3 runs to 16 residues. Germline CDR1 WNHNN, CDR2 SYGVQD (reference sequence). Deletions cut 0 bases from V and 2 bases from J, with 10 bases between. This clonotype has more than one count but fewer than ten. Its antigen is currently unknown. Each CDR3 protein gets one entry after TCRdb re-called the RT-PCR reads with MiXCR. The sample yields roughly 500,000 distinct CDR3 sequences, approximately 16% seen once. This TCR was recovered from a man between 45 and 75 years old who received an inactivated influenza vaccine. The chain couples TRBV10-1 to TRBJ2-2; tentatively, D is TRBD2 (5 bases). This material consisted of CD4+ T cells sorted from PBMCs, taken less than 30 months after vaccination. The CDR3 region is CASSESSTSNTGELFF. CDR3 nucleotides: TGCGCCAGCAGTGAGTCGAGTACTAGTAACACCGGGGAGCTGTTTTTT.